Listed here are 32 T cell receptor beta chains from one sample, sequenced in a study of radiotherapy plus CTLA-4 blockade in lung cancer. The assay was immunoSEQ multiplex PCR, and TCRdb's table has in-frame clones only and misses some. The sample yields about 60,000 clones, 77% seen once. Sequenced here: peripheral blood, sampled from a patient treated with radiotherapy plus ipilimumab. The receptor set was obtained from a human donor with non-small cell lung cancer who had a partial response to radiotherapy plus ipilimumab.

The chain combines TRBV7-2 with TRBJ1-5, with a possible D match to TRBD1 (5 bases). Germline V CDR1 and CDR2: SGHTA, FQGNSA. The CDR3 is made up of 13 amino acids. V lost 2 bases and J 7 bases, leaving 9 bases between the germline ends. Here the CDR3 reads CASSLTNRQPQHF. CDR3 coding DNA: TGTGCCAGCAGCTTAACTAACAGGCAGCCCCAGCATTTT.

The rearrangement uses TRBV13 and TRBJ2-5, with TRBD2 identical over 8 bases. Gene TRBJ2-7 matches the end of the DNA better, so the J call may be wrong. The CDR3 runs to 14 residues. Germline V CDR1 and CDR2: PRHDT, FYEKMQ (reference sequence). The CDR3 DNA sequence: TGTGCCAGCAGCTTAGCGGGGGGGGTTTACGAGCAGTACTTC. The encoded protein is CASSLAGGVYEQYF.

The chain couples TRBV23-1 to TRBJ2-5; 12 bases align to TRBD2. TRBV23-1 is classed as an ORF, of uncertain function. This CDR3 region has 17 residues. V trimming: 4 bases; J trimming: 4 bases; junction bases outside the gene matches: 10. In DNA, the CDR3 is TGCGCCAGCAGTCGAGTGACCCTAGCGGGGGGGCGAGAGACCCAGTACTTC. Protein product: CASSRVTLAGGRETQYF.

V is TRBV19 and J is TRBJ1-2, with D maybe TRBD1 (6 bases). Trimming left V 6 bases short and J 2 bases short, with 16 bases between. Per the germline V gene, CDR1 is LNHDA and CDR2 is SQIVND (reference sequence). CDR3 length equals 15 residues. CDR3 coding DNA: TGTGCCAGTAGAACCCCTGGGGGGGGCAACTATGGCTACACCTTC. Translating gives CASRTPGGGNYGYTF.

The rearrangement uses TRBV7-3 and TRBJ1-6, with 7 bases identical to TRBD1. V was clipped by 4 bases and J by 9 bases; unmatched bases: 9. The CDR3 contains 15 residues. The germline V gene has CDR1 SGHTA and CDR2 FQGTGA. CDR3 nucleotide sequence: TGTGCCAGCAGCTACACCGGGACAGATGGTTCACCCCTCCACTTT. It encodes CASSYTGTDGSPLHF.

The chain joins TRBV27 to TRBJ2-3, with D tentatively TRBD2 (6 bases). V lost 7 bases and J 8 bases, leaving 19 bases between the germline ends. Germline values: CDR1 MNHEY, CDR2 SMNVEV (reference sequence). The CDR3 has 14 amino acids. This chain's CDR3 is CASTQFAQGGTQYF. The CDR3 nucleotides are TGTGCCAGCACCCAATTTGCCCAGGGAGGTACGCAGTATTTT.

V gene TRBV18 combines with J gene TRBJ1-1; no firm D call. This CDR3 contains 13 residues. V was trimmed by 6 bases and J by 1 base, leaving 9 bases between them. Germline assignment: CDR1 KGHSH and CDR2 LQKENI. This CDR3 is CASSLTQNTEAFF. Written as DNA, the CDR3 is TGTGCCAGCTCTCTCACACAGAACACTGAAGCTTTCTTT. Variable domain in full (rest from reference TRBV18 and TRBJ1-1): NAGVMQNPRHLVRRRGQEARLRCSPMKGHSHVYWYRQLPEEGLKFMVYLQKENIIDESGMPKERFSAEFPKEGPSILRIQQVVRGDSAAYFCASSLTQNTEAFFGQGTRLTVV.

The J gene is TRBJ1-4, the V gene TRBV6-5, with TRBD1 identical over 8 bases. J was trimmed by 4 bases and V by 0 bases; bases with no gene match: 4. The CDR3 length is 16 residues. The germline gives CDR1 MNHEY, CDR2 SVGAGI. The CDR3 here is CASSYSQGALNEKLFF. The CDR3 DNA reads TGTGCCAGCAGTTACTCTCAGGGGGCCCTTAATGAAAAACTGTTTTTT.

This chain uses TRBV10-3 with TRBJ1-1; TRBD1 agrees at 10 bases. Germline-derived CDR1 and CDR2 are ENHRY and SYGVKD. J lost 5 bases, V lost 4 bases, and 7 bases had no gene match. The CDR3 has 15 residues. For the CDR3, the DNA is TGTGCCATCAGTGGGGGGACAGGGGTGGGTACTGAAGCTTTCTTT. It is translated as CAISGGTGVGTEAFF.

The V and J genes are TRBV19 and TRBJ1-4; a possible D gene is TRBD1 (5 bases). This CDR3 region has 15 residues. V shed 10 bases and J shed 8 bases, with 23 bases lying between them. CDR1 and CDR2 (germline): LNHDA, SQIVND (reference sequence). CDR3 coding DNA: TGTGCCACTCGACAGTCCTCCGCGGTTGGGGAAAAACTGTTTTTT. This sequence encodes CATRQSSAVGEKLFF. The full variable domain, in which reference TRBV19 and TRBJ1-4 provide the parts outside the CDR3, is DGGITQSPKYLFRKEGQNVTLSCEQNLNHDAMYWYRQDPGQGLRLIYYSQIVNDFQKGDIAEGYSVSREKKESFPLTVTSAQKNPTAFYLCATRQSSAVGEKLFFGSGTQLSVL.

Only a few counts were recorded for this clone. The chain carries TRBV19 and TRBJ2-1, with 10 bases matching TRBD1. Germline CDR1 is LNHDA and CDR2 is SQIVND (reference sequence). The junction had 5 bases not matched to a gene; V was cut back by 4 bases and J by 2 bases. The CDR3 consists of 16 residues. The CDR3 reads CASSRGGQGTYNEQFF. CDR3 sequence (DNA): TGTGCCAGTAGTAGGGGGGGACAGGGGACCTACAATGAGCAGTTCTTC.

CDR3 in DNA: TGTGCCAGTAGTATACAGGGGGAAACTGGGGCCAACGTCCTGACTTTC. Translated: CASSIQGETGANVLTF. The rearrangement uses TRBV19 and TRBJ2-6, with 7 bases lining up with TRBD1. The V and J ends lost 2 bases and 2 bases, in that order; junction bases with no gene match: 3. Germline CDR1 is LNHDA and CDR2 is SQIVND (reference sequence). This CDR3 comprises 16 residues.

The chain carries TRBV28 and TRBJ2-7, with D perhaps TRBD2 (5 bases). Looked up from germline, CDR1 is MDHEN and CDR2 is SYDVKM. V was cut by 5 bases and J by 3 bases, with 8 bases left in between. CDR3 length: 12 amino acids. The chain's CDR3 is CASSHGDYEQYF. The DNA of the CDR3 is TGTGCCAGCAGTCACGGGGACTACGAGCAGTACTTC. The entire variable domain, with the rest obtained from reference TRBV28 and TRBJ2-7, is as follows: DVKVTQSSRYLVKRTGEKVFLECVQDMDHENMFWYRQDPGLGLRLIYFSYDVKMKEKGDIPEGYSVSREKKERFSLILESASTNQTSMYLCASSHGDYEQYFGPGTRLTVT.

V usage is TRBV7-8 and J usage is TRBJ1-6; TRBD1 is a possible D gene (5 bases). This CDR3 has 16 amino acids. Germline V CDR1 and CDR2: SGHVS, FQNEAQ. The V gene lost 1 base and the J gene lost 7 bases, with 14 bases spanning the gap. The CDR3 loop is CASSLGAFGGNSPLHF. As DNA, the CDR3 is TGTGCCAGCAGCTTAGGGGCGTTTGGGGGGAATTCACCCCTCCACTTT.

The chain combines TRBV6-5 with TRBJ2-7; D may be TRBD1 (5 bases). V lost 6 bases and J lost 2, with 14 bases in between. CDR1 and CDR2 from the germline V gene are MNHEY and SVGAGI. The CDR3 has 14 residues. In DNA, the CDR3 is TGTGCCAGCAGCCCCCGCAGGGTCACCTACGAGCAGTACTTC. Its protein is CASSPRRVTYEQYF.

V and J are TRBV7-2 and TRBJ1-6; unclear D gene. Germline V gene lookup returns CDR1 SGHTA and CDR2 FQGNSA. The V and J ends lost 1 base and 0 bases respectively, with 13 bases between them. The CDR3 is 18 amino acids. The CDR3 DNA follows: TGTGCCAGCAGCTTAGTTGTCCGTTCTAGCTCCTATAATTCACCCCTCCACTTT. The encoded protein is CASSLVVRSSSYNSPLHF. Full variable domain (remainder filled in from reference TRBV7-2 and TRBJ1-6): GAGVSQSPSNKVTEKGKDVELRCDPISGHTALYWYRQSLGQGLEFLIYFQGNSAPDKSGLPSDRFSAERTGGSVSTLTIQRTQQEDSAVYLCASSLVVRSSSYNSPLHFGNGTRLTVT.

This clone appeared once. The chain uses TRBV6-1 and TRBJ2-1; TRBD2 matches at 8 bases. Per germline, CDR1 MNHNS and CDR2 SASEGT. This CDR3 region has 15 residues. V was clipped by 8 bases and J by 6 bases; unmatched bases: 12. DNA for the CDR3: TGTGCCAGCGCCTCCCTCGCGGGGGGTACCAATGAGCAGTTCTTC. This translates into CASASLAGGTNEQFF.

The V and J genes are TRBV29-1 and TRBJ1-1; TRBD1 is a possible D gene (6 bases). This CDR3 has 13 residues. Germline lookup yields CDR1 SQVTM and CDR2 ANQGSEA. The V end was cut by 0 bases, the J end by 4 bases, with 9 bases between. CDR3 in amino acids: CSVEEGAVTEAFF. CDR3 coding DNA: TGCAGCGTTGAAGAGGGGGCGGTCACTGAAGCTTTCTTT.

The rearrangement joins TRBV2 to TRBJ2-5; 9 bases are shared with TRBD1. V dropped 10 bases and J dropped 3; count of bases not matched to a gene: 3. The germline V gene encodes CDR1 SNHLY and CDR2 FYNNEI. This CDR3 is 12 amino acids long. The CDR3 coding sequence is TGTGCCACAAGGACAGGGGAAGAGACCCAGTACTTC. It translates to CATRTGEETQYF.

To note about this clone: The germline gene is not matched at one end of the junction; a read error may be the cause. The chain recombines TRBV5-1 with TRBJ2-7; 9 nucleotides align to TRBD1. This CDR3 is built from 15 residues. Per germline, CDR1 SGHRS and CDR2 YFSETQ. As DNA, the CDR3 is TGCGCCAACAGCCTAACCGGGACAGGGCTTTACGAGCAGTACTTC. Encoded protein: CANSLTGTGLYEQYF. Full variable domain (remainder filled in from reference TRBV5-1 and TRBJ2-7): KAGVTQTPRYLIKTRGQQVTLSCSPISGHRSVSWYQQTPGQGLQFLFEYFSETQRNKGNFPGRFSGRQFSNSRSEMNVSTLELGDSALYLCANSLTGTGLYEQYFGPGTRLTVT.

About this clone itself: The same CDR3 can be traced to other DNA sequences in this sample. Written as DNA, the CDR3 is TGTGCCAGCAGTTACTCATCAGGCTCTGGAAACACCATATATTTT. As protein: CASSYSSGSGNTIYF. V and J are TRBV6-5 and TRBJ1-3; D call uncertain. In germline, CDR1 is MNHEY, CDR2 SVGAGI. Deletions cut 0 bases from V and 0 bases from J, with 6 bases between. This CDR3 region has 15 residues.

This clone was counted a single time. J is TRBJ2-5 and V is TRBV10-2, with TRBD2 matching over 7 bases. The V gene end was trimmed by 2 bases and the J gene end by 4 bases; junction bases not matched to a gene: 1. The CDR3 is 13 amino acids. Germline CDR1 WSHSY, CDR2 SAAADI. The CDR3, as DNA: TGCGCCAGCAGTGAGGGGAGGGGAGAGACCCAGTACTTC. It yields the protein CASSEGRGETQYF.

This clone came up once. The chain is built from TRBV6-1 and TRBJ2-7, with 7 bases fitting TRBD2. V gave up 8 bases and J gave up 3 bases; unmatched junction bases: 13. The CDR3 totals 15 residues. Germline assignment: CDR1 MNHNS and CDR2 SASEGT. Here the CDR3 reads CASSPSGLADYEQYF. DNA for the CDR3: TGTGCCAGCTCACCCAGCGGGCTAGCGGACTACGAGCAGTACTTC.

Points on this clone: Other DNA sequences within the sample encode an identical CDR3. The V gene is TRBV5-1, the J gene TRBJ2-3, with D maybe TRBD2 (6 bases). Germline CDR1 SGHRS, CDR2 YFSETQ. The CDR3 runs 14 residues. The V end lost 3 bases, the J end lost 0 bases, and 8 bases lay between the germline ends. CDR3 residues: CASSSGGSTDTQYF. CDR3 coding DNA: TGCGCCAGCAGCTCCGGGGGAAGCACAGATACGCAGTATTTT. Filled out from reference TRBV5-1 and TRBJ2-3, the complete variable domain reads KAGVTQTPRYLIKTRGQQVTLSCSPISGHRSVSWYQQTPGQGLQFLFEYFSETQRNKGNFPGRFSGRQFSNSRSEMNVSTLELGDSALYLCASSSGGSTDTQYFGPGTRLTVL.

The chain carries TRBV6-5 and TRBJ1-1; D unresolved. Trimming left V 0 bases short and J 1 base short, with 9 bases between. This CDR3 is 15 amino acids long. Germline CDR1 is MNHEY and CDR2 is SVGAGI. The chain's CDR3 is CASSYSTGSNTEAFF. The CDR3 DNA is TGTGCCAGCAGTTACTCCACCGGGTCGAACACTGAAGCTTTCTTT.

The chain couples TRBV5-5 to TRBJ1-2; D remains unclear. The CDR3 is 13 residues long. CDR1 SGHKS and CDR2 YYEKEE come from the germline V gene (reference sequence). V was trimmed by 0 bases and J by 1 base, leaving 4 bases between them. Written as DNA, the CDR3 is TGTGCCAGCAGCTTGGACAGTAACTATGGCTACACCTTC. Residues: CASSLDSNYGYTF.

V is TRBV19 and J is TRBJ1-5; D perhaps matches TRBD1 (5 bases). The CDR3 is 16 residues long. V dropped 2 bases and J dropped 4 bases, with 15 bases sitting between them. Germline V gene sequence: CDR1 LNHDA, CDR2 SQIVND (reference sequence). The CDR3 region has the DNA TGTGCCAGTAGTATACCCCGGGGGACTGGGAATCAGCCCCAGCATTTT. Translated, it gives CASSIPRGTGNQPQHF. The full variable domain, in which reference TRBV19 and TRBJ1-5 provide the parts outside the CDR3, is DGGITQSPKYLFRKEGQNVTLSCEQNLNHDAMYWYRQDPGQGLRLIYYSQIVNDFQKGDIAEGYSVSREKKESFPLTVTSAQKNPTAFYLCASSIPRGTGNQPQHFGDGTRLSIL.

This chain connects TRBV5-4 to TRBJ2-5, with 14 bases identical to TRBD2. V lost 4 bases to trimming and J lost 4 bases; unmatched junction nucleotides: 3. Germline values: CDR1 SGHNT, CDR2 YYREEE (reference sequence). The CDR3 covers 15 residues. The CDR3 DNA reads TGTGCCAGCAGCCCGGGACTAGCGGGGGTAGAGACCCAGTACTTC. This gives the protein CASSPGLAGVETQYF.

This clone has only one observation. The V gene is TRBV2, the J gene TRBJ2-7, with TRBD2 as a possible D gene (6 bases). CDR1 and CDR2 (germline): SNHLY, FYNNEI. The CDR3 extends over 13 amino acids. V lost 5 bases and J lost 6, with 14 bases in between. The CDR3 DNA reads TGTGCCAGCAGTATCCTTGGGGGGTTCGAGCAGTACTTC. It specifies CASSILGGFEQYF.

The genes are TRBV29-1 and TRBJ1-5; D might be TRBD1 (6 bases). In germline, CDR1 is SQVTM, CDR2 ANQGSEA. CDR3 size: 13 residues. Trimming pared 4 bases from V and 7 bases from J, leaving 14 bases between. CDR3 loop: CSVVPGVGQPQHF. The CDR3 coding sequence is TGCAGCGTTGTACCAGGGGTGGGCCAGCCCCAGCATTTT.

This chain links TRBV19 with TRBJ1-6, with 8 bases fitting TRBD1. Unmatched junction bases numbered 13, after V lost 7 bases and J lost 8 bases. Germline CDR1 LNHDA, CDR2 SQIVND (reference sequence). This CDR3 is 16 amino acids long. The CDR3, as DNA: TGTGCCAGTACCCCTCTCGGACAGGGCCAGGATTCACCCCTCCACTTT. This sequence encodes CASTPLGQGQDSPLHF.

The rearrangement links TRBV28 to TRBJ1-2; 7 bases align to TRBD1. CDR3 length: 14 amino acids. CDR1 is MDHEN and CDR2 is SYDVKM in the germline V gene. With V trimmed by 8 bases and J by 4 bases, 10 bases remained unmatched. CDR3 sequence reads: CASGFRQGSYGYTF. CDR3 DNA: TGTGCCAGCGGCTTTCGACAGGGAAGCTATGGCTACACCTTC.